The clone carrying this T cell receptor beta chain appeared many times. From approximately 430 ng of RNA, a library with molecular barcoded alpha/delta and beta/gamma adaptors was made. TCRdb itself ran the reads through MiXCR, one entry per CDR3 protein. The sample includes more than 70,000 distinct CDR3 sequences, 20% to 25% of them seen just once. Per the germline V gene, CDR1 is SQVTM and CDR2 is ANQGSEA. Trimming stripped 4 bases from V and 5 bases from J, with 16 bases between. The CDR3 consists of 14 residues. The sample is drawn from a study of read filtering for tumor transcriptome and immune sequencing.

This clonotype originated in a donor at least 40 years old with multiple myeloma. The V and J genes are TRBV29-1 and TRBJ2-3; tentatively, D is TRBD1 or TRBD2 (5 bases each). The source material was a population of CD138-negative cells sorted from bone marrow. The CDR3 loop reads CSVAGTTPGDTQYF. In DNA form, the CDR3 reads TGCAGCGTTGCCGGGACCACACCGGGAGATACGCAGTATTTT.